This TCR beta chain comes out of a study of blood T cell repertoires in COVID-19 (dated by TCRdb to the early 2020s). The study in broad terms: Samples from collaborators originated in the United States, Italy and Spain and spanned both the acute and convalescent phases of COVID-19. The prospective study material was composed of cDNA or gDNA derived from T cells, B-cell-depleted T cells, or PBMCs. The samples were drawn from the first 160 participants of the ongoing ImmuneRACE study and from 1,254 subjects provided by 6 global collaborators. Sample metadata almost always included a de-identified subject ID, COVID-19 status, age in years and sex. A freely available public database, intended as a resource for researchers studying the immune response to SARS-CoV-2, is where the repertoires were released. Subjects who had been exposed to COVID-19, were actively infected with it, or had recovered from it provided the deeply sampled blood TCRbeta repertoires that made up the dataset. Where HLA class I and class II types were available, the types were taken from metadata supplied by the sample provider, not from assay-based typing. Broad study findings and their caveats: The quantity of clinical and demographic metadata differed by source and by participant and was supplied without curation.

Samples from volunteer blood donors who had recovered from COVID-19 were contributed by a second Seattle source. Each collaborating institution followed its own protocols to collect whole blood in K2EDTA tubes. For TCRbeta analysis, collaborator samples were shipped as frozen whole blood, as isolated PBMCs, or as DNA extracted from either sample type. TCRbeta CDR3 regions were amplified from genomic DNA by means of the immunoSEQ Assay, a bias-controlled multiplex PCR. Per the original workflow: The number of nucleated cells in each sample was estimated from the amplification of reference gene primers within the assay. Sequence reads were collapsed and filtered to measure the absolute abundance of every unique TCRbeta CDR3 rearrangement. For each sample, productive Simpson clonality was calculated as the square root of Simpson's diversity index across productive rearrangements. Here the immuneACCESS table is served through TCRdb, limited to in-frame sequences with V and J called. Missing clones are a known gap in these copies; in checked studies unresolved V genes cover under half, and the rest lacks a known reason. That table supplies the V and J calls and clone size; D and trimming were determined from the DNA. This sample comprises 200,000 to 250,000 clones, about 86% of them detected only once. 2.5% to 3.5% of the sample belongs to the ten largest clones.

About this clone itself: The antigen this receptor binds is unknown. Nothing much larger sits one base from this clone, and base qualities are not available.

The CDR3 goes from the cysteine to the phenylalanine over 13 residues. The read is trimmed to its CDR3 DNA, 39 bases read in frame from base 1. V is trimmed back by 4 bases and J by 7 bases, and the junction contains 2 bases that no gene match accounts for. CDR1 is given as SGDLS and CDR2 as YYNGEE, both from the germline V gene. The TCR comes from a young woman who had recovered from COVID-19. The chain was built from TRBV9 and TRBJ2-2, and TRBD1 aligns with 9 junction nucleotides. The sequencing input was peripheral blood. CDR3 loop: CASSRQGDGELFF. The nucleotide sequence is TGTGCCAGCAGCCGACAGGGGGACGGGGAGCTGTTTTTT.